This T cell receptor beta chain came from a study of T cell changes during pregnancy in multiple sclerosis. Method: immunoSEQ multiplex PCR; TCRdb's copy keeps in-frame clones and lacks some. The table has 85,000 to 100,000 clones, roughly 92% seen once; the top ten hold approximately 2.6%. Germline V gene lookup returns CDR1 SEHNR and CDR2 FQNEAQ (reference sequence). CDR3 length: 15 residues. V was shortened by 5 bases and J by 2 bases, with 15 bases between the two germline ends. This rearrangement joins TRBV7-9 to TRBJ1-1; no firm D call. The receptor comes from a female donor with multiple sclerosis, enrolled in a pregnancy study. The input for sequencing was peripheral blood, taken in the first trimester of pregnancy. CDR3 in amino acids: CASSRNDRQNTEAFF. The CDR3 bases are TGTGCCAGCAGCAGAAACGATAGACAAAACACTGAAGCTTTCTTT.